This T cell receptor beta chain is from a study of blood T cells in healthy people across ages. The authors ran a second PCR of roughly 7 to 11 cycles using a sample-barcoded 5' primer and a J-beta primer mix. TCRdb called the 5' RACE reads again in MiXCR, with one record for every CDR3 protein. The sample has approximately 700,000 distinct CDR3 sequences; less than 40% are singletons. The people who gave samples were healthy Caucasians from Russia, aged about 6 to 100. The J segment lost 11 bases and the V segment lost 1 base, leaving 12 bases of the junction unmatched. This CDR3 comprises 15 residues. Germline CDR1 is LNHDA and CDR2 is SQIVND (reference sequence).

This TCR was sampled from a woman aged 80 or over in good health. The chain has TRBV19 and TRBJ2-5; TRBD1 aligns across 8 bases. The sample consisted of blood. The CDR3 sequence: CASSIGTGKRDEQYF. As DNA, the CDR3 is TGTGCCAGTAGTATAGGGACAGGGAAGAGGGATGAGCAGTACTTC.